This T cell receptor beta chain was retrieved from a study of Tregs in tolerant kidney transplant recipients. Profiled with immunoSEQ multiplex PCR; TCRdb holds only in-frame clones, not every one. This table has approximately 260,000 clones, around 82% appearing once. Thawed PBMCs were FACS-sorted into unstimulated CD4+CD25+CD127- regulatory T cells, CD4+CD25- non-regulatory cells, CD4 and CD8 cells. The TCR originated in a human donor in good health. The specimen sequenced was CD4+ T cells from blood.

The DNA of the CDR3 is TGCGCCAGCAGCTTGGTTAATCCCAACACCGGGGAGCTGTTTTTT. Translating it yields CASSLVNPNTGELFF. V and J are TRBV5-1 and TRBJ2-2; D is undetermined. The germline V gene has CDR1 SGHRS and CDR2 YFSETQ. The V and J ends lost 0 bases and 2 bases respectively, with 8 bases between them. There are 15 residues in the CDR3.